This TCR beta chain derives from a study of T and B cells in COVID-19 patients. Study as a whole: Of about 20 active-infection patients, more than nine were critically ill with mechanical ventilation or extracorporeal membrane oxygenation. Overall study findings and caveats: Symptomatic-phase blood samples from mildly ill patients and early samples from severe cases were scarce.

Blood genomic DNA input for TRB amplification was about 250-550 ng. Note on this clonotype: Antigen: not known.

TRB rearrangements were amplified by multiplex PCR with BIOMED2 TRB-A/B primers. TCRdb re-analysed the multiplex PCR reads in MiXCR, keeping a single row per CDR3 protein. The sample shows around 10,000 distinct CDR3 sequences, roughly a third of them seen only once. The sample comprised blood. The TCR sequence derives from a human donor with active COVID-19.

The chain's CDR3 is CASSYSAGGGYGYTF. The CDR3 region has the DNA TGTGCCAGCAGTTACTCGGCAGGGGGAGGCTATGGCTACACCTTC. This chain links TRBV6-5 with TRBJ1-2; 7 bases align to TRBD1. With 0 bases clipped from V and 4 bases from J, the junction kept 5 bases outside the gene matches. This CDR3 region has 15 residues. The germline V gene has CDR1 MNHEY and CDR2 SVGAGI.